Listed here is a single T cell receptor beta chain. The data were produced by immunoSEQ multiplex PCR, yet TCRdb's version contains in-frame clones alone and is incomplete. The sample holds roughly 100,000 clones, 75% to 90% seen once. The data are from a study of blood T cell repertoires in COVID-19. Specimen: peripheral blood. The receptor was isolated from a woman of 80 years or more with acute or convalescent COVID-19.

The CDR3 region has the DNA TGTGCCGGGGGACAGGGGACAAATCAGCCCCAGCATTTT. Translated, it gives CAGGQGTNQPQHF. The chain joins TRBV6-6 to TRBJ1-5, with 10 nucleotides matching TRBD1. V lost 11 bases and J lost 4; bases outside the gene matches: 5. From germline, CDR1 is MNHNY and CDR2 SVGAGI (reference sequence). This CDR3 spans 13 amino acids.